This T cell receptor beta chain was captured by sequencing in a study of T-cell reconstitution after alpha-beta-depleted transplantation in children. Study results and caveats: Alpha-beta T cells present about two months after transplant were reported to originate from several hundred expanded graft clones. Among T cells one year after transplant, newly produced cells accounted for most counts and diversity. Diversity of TCRbeta at day 60 was high in some patients, arising from surviving recipient T cells and thymic progenitors.

Using unique molecular identifiers, the investigators prepared the TCRbeta library. TCRdb ran MiXCR on the PCR reads and lists one entry per CDR3 protein. The data show some 220,000 distinct CDR3 sequences, roughly a tenth seen once. This clonotype has just a few counts. As yet, its antigen is unknown. V was clipped by 4 bases and J by 3 bases; unmatched bases: 6. This CDR3 contains 15 residues. Germline V gives CDR1 SGHTA, CDR2 FQGNSA. The rearrangement joins TRBV7-2 to TRBJ2-5, with TRBD2 matching over 9 bases. The input for sequencing was PBMCs, taken before TCRalphabeta/CD19-depleted stem cell transplant. This sequence originates from a child less than two years old with acute myeloid leukemia, due to receive a stem cell transplant. In DNA, the CDR3 is TGTGCCAGCAGCTCTTTAGCGGGGGCAAAAGAGACCCAGTACTTC. Its translation: CASSSLAGAKETQYF.